A single sample gave rise to the 6 T cell receptor beta chains below, sequenced in a study of T cells in Graves' hyperthyroidism and ophthalmopathy. RNA transcripts gave rise to amplified TCR beta CDR3 regions. The study used the HTBI primer set for a first-round RT-PCR of the TCR CDR3. TCRdb recomputed calls from the multiplex PCR reads with MiXCR, one row per CDR3 protein. The sample shows about 640,000 distinct CDR3 sequences, 45% of them seen only once. The sequenced sample consisted of peripheral blood or thyroid tissue (not recorded which). The receptors come from an adult man with Graves' disease, either hyperthyroidism or ophthalmopathy (not recorded which).

The rearrangement links TRBV2 to TRBJ1-2, with D perhaps matching TRBD1 (6 bases). V was shortened by 4 bases and J by 0 bases, with 18 bases between the two germline ends. The CDR3 consists of 17 residues. Germline-derived CDR1 and CDR2 are SNHLY and FYNNEI. CDR3 loop: CASSGVGGRESNYGYTF. As DNA, the CDR3 is TGTGCCAGCAGTGGAGTCGGGGGGCGAGAATCTAACTATGGCTACACCTTC.

The chain joins TRBV12-3 or TRBV12-4 to TRBJ1-1; perhaps TRBD1 as D (6 bases). Trimming shortened V by 5 bases and J by 3 bases, and 13 bases separated the two germline ends. CDR3 size: 14 residues. The CDR3 nucleotides are TGTGCCAGCAGTCCAATCAGGGGACACACTGAAGCTTTCTTT. It translates to CASSPIRGHTEAFF.

The J gene is TRBJ2-7, the V gene TRBV29-1, with 9 bases fitting TRBD2. Germline V gene sequence: CDR1 SQVTM, CDR2 ANQGSEA. V was pared by 6 bases and J by 5 bases, with 8 bases of the junction left unmatched. The CDR3 extends over 13 amino acids. This CDR3 reads CSVGTSLGDEQYF. Written as DNA, the CDR3 is TGCAGCGTCGGGACTAGCTTAGGAGACGAGCAGTACTTC.

This clonotype showed up just once. The chain carries TRBV24-1 and TRBJ2-7; the match to TRBD2 covers 10 bases. This CDR3 is built from 14 residues. With V trimmed by 11 bases and J by 0 bases, 6 bases remained unmatched. CDR1 is KGHDR and CDR2 is SFDVKD in the germline V gene. CDR3 residues: CASSGRGGSYEQYF. DNA for the CDR3: TGTGCCAGCAGCGGGAGGGGGGGCTCCTACGAGCAGTACTTC.

In its sample, this clonotype was seen many times. The V and J genes are TRBV19 and TRBJ1-2; D is uncertain. Per the germline V gene, CDR1 is LNHDA and CDR2 is SQIVND (reference sequence). Between the trimmed V and J ends, which lost 5 bases and 1 base, there was a span of 8 bases. This CDR3 has 13 amino acids. CDR3 protein: CASSPGYNYGYTF. The CDR3 nucleotides read TGTGCCAGTAGTCCTGGCTATAACTATGGCTACACCTTC.

This rearrangement joins TRBV7-2 to TRBJ2-7; D is perhaps TRBD2 (6 bases). This CDR3 contains 19 residues. Trimming took 5 bases from V and 0 from J, leaving 26 bases between them. Germline values: CDR1 SGHTA, CDR2 FQGNSA. The CDR3 DNA reads as TGTGCCAGCAGCCAAGAATTGGGATCCTGGCGGGGAAGCTCCTACGAGCAGTACTTC. Translated, it gives CASSQELGSWRGSSYEQYF.